A few counts support the clone carrying this T cell receptor (beta chain). The CDR3 sequence is 15 residues long. Unmatched junction bases numbered 5, after V lost 5 bases and J lost 2 bases. Per the germline V gene, CDR1 is MNHEY and CDR2 is SVGAGI. These data belong to a study of blood T cell repertoires in COVID-19. About the study: The samples span acute and convalescent COVID-19 from the United States, Italy and Spain. The analysed material was cDNA or gDNA that came from T cells, B-cell-depleted T cells, or PBMCs.

In the authors' methods: Nucleated cell counts were estimated from reference gene primer amplification. The table came from immunoSEQ multiplex PCR; TCRdb's copy has only in-frame clones and leaves some out. The D gene and trimming were derived from the DNA, and the V and J assignments and clone size from that table. The data show 100,000 to 120,000 clones, approximately 68% seen once. The chain links TRBV6-5 to TRBJ1-4, with TRBD1 identical over 7 bases. The receptor was derived from a woman aged 60-75 years with acute or convalescent COVID-19. Sample: peripheral blood. The CDR3 sequence: CASSTTDRTNEKLFF. The CDR3 bases are TGTGCCAGCAGTACCACGGACAGGACTAATGAAAAACTGTTTTTT.